The rows below give T cell receptor beta chains drawn from one sample of a study of blood T cell repertoires in COVID-19. The data were produced by immunoSEQ multiplex PCR, yet TCRdb's version contains in-frame clones alone and is incomplete. The sample lists under 95,000 clones; approximately 93% were seen once. Specimen: peripheral blood. These receptors all come from a man aged 45 to 65 with COVID-19, enrolled during active disease. CDR3s include the opening cysteine and the closing phenylalanine or tryptophan. Each record gives: clone size, J gene, D gene, V gene, CDR3 protein, CDR3 DNA. The D gene is left open where the match is weak. Expanded clones get a size class; other rows say once, few or many, or leave the size out.

once,TRBJ2-6,-,TRBV5-1,CASSFTTRISGANVLTF,TGCGCCAGCAGCTTTACTACGAGAATTTCTGGGGCCAACGTCCTGACTTTC
-,TRBJ1-2,-,TRBV6-1,CASSESRGTYRGYTF,TGTGCCAGCAGTGAAAGTAGGGGAACCTATCGTGGCTACACCTTC
-,TRBJ1-1,-,TRBV5-1,CASSLARGALTEAFF,TGCGCCAGCAGCTTGGCCCGGGGGGCGCTAACTGAAGCTTTCTTT
-,TRBJ1-2,TRBD1,TRBV19,CASSVRDRGNYGYTF,TGTGCCAGTAGTGTCCGGGACAGGGGTAACTATGGCTACACCTTC
once,TRBJ2-3,TRBD1,TRBV5-1,CASRPWTGDGDPGQYF,TGCGCCAGCAGACCATGGACAGGGGACGGGGATCCGGGGCAGTATTTT
-,TRBJ2-5,TRBD2,TRBV11-2,CASSIGLAGGETQYF,TGTGCCAGCAGCATCGGACTAGCGGGAGGCGAGACCCAGTACTTC
once,TRBJ2-3,-,TRBV5-1,CASRIQETTDTQYF,TGCGCCAGCAGAATCCAGGAAACCACAGATACGCAGTATTTT
-,TRBJ1-5,-,TRBV10-3,CAISGGGNDQPQHF,TGTGCCATCAGTGGGGGGGGAAACGATCAGCCCCAGCATTTT
-,TRBJ2-7,-,TRBV19,CASSISGGQTYEQYF,TGTGCCAGTAGTATATCGGGGGGACAAACCTACGAGCAGTACTTC
-,TRBJ1-5,-,TRBV19,CASMEYGSNQPQHF,TGTGCCAGTATGGAGTATGGCAGCAATCAGCCCCAGCATTTT
once,TRBJ2-7,-,TRBV2,CASSVGRSATSYEQYF,TGTGCCAGCAGTGTCGGTAGGAGCGCGACCTCCTACGAGCAGTACTTC
-,TRBJ2-1,TRBD2,TRBV7-9,CASSSARLAGDSYNEQFF,TGTGCCAGCAGCAGCGCCCGACTAGCGGGCGACTCCTACAATGAGCAGTTCTTC
-,TRBJ1-1,-,TRBV6-6,CASSYSVGGNTEAFF,TGTGCCAGCAGTTACTCGGTAGGAGGGAACACTGAAGCTTTCTTT
-,TRBJ2-3,-,TRBV19,CASTATGGADTQYF,TGTGCCAGTACCGCCACAGGGGGGGCAGATACGCAGTATTTT
-,TRBJ1-3,-,TRBV15,CATRTGPGGGNTIYF,TGTGCCACCAGGACGGGCCCGGGGGGGGGAAACACCATATATTTT
-,TRBJ1-5,-,TRBV7-2,CASSSRTDQPQHF,TGTGCCAGCAGCTCCCGGACTGATCAGCCCCAGCATTTT
-,TRBJ2-5,-,TRBV15,CATSRRQTQETQYF,TGTGCCACCAGCCGGAGACAGACCCAAGAGACCCAGTACTTC
-,TRBJ1-4,TRBD1,TRBV27,CASSSWGTGDEKLFF,TGTGCCAGCAGTTCATGGGGGACAGGAGATGAAAAACTGTTTTTT
-,TRBJ1-2,TRBD1,TRBV2,CASSQDRVYGYTF,TGTGCCAGCAGCCAGGACAGGGTTTATGGCTACACCTTC
-,TRBJ1-5,-,TRBV15,CATSRAGSGGNQPQHF,TGTGCCACCAGCAGAGCAGGGTCGGGGGGAAATCAGCCCCAGCATTTT
-,TRBJ2-5,-,TRBV5-1,CASSRAGLIQETQYF,TGCGCCAGCAGCCGGGCGGGACTCATACAAGAGACCCAGTACTTC
-,TRBJ2-2,-,TRBV5-4,CASSPLGGPGELFF,TGTGCCAGCAGCCCTCTTGGCGGCCCCGGGGAGCTGTTTTTT
-,TRBJ2-1,-,TRBV9,CASNNIRDNEQFF,TGTGCCAGCAACAACATCCGGGACAATGAGCAGTTCTTC